This T cell receptor (beta chain) was retrieved from a study of blood T cell repertoires in COVID-19. Trimming removed 7 bases at V and 2 bases at J, with 15 bases between. Germline V gene sequence: CDR1 MNHEY, CDR2 SVGAGI. The CDR3 consists of 14 residues. Assay used: immunoSEQ multiplex PCR; TCRdb lists only in-frame clones, some missing. The sample lists some 120,000 clones, approximately 85% seen once, with 17% in the top ten. This chain joins TRBV6-5 and TRBJ2-7, with D possibly matching TRBD2 (5 bases). The receptor's source is a man in his thirties or forties with COVID-19, enrolled during active disease. The sample was peripheral blood. The chain's CDR3 is CASKRVSSTYEQYF. CDR3 bases: TGTGCCAGCAAGAGGGTCTCCAGCACCTACGAGCAGTACTTC.